The 4 T cell receptor beta chains in this list originate from one sample, sequenced in a study of cytomegalovirus exposure and HLA in healthy donors. PCR primers comprised 60 Vbeta and 13 Jbeta primers. Only in-frame clones appear in the TCRdb table, and some are missing; sequencing was by immunoSEQ multiplex PCR. The sample shows some 150,000 clones, 70% to 80% of them seen only once. Sequenced: PBMCs. All receptors derive from a man aged 25 to 40 in good health and CMV-seronegative.

In this sample, this clone turned up once. V and J are TRBV12-2 and TRBJ2-5; whether TRBD2, the table's D call, matches the DNA was not checked. TRBV12-2 is reported as a pseudogene. The CDR3 is 15 amino acids. This CDR3 reads CASRLGGYEQETQYF. The CDR3 region has the DNA TGTGCAAGTCGCTTAGGAGGGTACGAACAAGAGACCCAGTACTTC.

CDR3 bases: TGTGCCAGCAGCCGGGACAGCTCCTACGAGCAGTACTTC. It codes for CASSRDSSYEQYF. V and J are TRBV7-6 and TRBJ2-7; 7 bases line up with TRBD1. The J segment lost 0 bases and the V segment lost 5 bases, leaving 1 base of the junction unmatched. This CDR3 spans 13 amino acids. Per the germline V gene, CDR1 is SGHVS and CDR2 is FNYEAQ.

As for this clone: In the same sample, other DNA sequences code for this CDR3. This chain joins TRBV14 and TRBJ2-1; possibly TRBD1 for D (6 bases). The CDR3 length is 13 residues. The ends were cut back, 3 bases at V and 4 bases at J, with 7 bases in the middle. Germline CDR1 reads SGHDN; CDR2 reads FVKESK. The DNA of the CDR3 is TGTGCCAGCAGCCAGGGGGCGTACAATGAGCAGTTCTTC. This encodes CASSQGAYNEQFF.

This rearrangement joins TRBV28 to TRBJ2-3; D may be TRBD2 (5 bases). Germline loops: CDR1 MDHEN, CDR2 SYDVKM. This CDR3 comprises 14 residues. V was cut by 3 bases and J by 2 bases, with 9 bases left in between. CDR3 nucleotides: TGTGCCAGCAGTTTTTTCGGGGTCACAGATACGCAGTATTTT. Protein: CASSFFGVTDTQYF.